One sample yielded the 17 T cell receptor beta chains listed below, sequenced in a study of spatial heterogeneity in lung cancer. The time point here: blood at routine non-recurrence follow-up after resection. TCRdb re-analysed the 5' RACE reads in MiXCR, keeping a single row per CDR3 protein. This repertoire shows tens of thousands of distinct CDR3 sequences, around 9.6% found once; its top ten account for about a fifth. Sequenced material: PBMCs, taken at follow-up. These receptors came from a male donor with early-stage non-small cell lung cancer.

This clonotype was recorded at least ten times. This chain links TRBV7-8 with TRBJ1-5, with D unclear. V lost 5 bases and J 3 bases, leaving 11 bases between the germline ends. The CDR3 extends over 14 amino acids. The germline gives CDR1 SGHVS, CDR2 FQNEAQ. The CDR3 bases are TGTGCCAGCAGCCCTGGGAGGGCCAATCAGCCCCAGCATTTT. The encoded protein is CASSPGRANQPQHF.

This clonotype was counted at least ten times. V usage is TRBV29-1 and J usage is TRBJ2-5; D could derive from TRBD1 or TRBD2 (7 bases each). The CDR3 is made up of 13 amino acids. V was cut by 3 bases and J by 5 bases, with 13 bases left in between. The germline V gene has CDR1 SQVTM and CDR2 ANQGSEA. CDR3 coding DNA: TGCAGCGTTGAGACCCAGGGGGGGGAGACCCAGTACTTC. Its translation: CSVETQGGETQYF.

The gene calls are TRBV10-3 and TRBJ2-2; 7 bases line up with TRBD1. This CDR3 has 14 amino acids. Germline V gene sequence: CDR1 ENHRY, CDR2 SYGVKD. The J segment lost 2 bases and the V segment lost 7 bases, leaving 4 bases of the junction unmatched. The DNA for the CDR3 is TGTGCCATCAACAACAGGGGAAACACCGGGGAGCTGTTTTTT. Its protein is CAINNRGNTGELFF.

This clonotype showed up just a few times. This sequence joins TRBV5-1 and TRBJ2-7, with unresolved D. This CDR3 comprises 13 residues. Deletions cut 6 bases from V and 5 bases from J, with 15 bases between. Germline CDR1 and CDR2: SGHRS and YFSETQ. The CDR3 protein is CASTGPGWDEQYF. The CDR3 DNA is TGCGCCAGCACCGGCCCAGGCTGGGACGAGCAGTACTTC.

This clonotype was found many times. The V and J genes are TRBV11-3 and TRBJ1-1, with D tentatively TRBD1 (6 bases). The CDR3 loop spans 12 amino acids. Trimming shortened V by 4 bases and J by 12 bases, and 15 bases separated the two germline ends. The germline CDR1 and CDR2 sequences are SGHNT and YENEEA. The CDR3 region has the DNA TGTGCCAGCAGCTCGGAAGGGGGGGGCCCTTTCTTT. Its protein product is CASSSEGGGPFF.

This chain connects TRBV28 to TRBJ1-2; possible D gene TRBD1, 5 bases. CDR1 MDHEN and CDR2 SYDVKM come from the germline V gene. This CDR3 contains 16 residues. V shed 5 bases and J shed 2 bases, with 18 bases lying between them. Written as DNA, the CDR3 is TGTGCCAGCAGTCCGGGGGACTTCCGGGCCAACTATGGCTACACCTTC. This sequence encodes CASSPGDFRANYGYTF.

The table lists this clonotype with many counts. V and J are TRBV20-1 and TRBJ1-3; TRBD1 is a possible D gene (5 bases). CDR1 is DFQATT and CDR2 is SNEGSKA in the germline V gene (reference sequence). The CDR3 has 17 amino acids. Between the trimmed V and J ends, which lost 0 bases and 1 base, there was a span of 16 bases. As DNA, the CDR3 is TGCAGTGCTAGAGATCGTATTCGGGGGAGATCTGGAAACACCATATATTTT. This encodes CSARDRIRGRSGNTIYF.

This clonotype has a handful of counts. This chain connects TRBV5-1 to TRBJ2-1, with D hard to call. Germline CDR1 is SGHRS and CDR2 is YFSETQ. V was clipped by 2 bases and J by 3 bases, with 6 bases between them. The length of the CDR3 is 13 residues. The CDR3 sequence: CASSFGDYNEQFF. CDR3 coding DNA: TGCGCCAGCAGCTTTGGGGACTACAATGAGCAGTTCTTC.

This clonotype was seen a handful of times. The chain joins TRBV3-1 to TRBJ2-1, with 12 bases that match TRBD1. The CDR3 runs 16 residues. CDR1 and CDR2 (germline): LGHDT, YNNKEL (reference sequence). V was pared by 0 bases and J by 6 bases, with 3 bases of the junction left unmatched. The CDR3 coding sequence is TGTGCCAGCAGCCAAGATTCGGGACAGGGGGCCAATGAGCAGTTCTTC. Amino acids: CASSQDSGQGANEQFF.

This clonotype was observed a handful of times. The rearrangement uses TRBV7-8 and TRBJ2-2, with D unresolved. Looked up from germline, CDR1 is SGHVS and CDR2 is FQNEAQ. V was clipped by 0 bases and J by 1 base, with 3 bases between them. The length of the CDR3 is 14 residues. The CDR3 region is CASSLAQNTGELFF. DNA for the CDR3: TGTGCCAGCAGCTTAGCCCAGAACACCGGGGAGCTGTTTTTT.

In this sample, this clonotype turned up many times. The rearrangement links TRBV5-6 to TRBJ2-7; unclear D gene. The V end lost 3 bases, the J end lost 6 bases, and 19 bases lay between the germline ends. The germline CDR1 and CDR2 sequences are SGHDT and YYEEEE. The CDR3 is 15 amino acids. The CDR3 loop is CASSSISILVGEQYF. The DNA of the CDR3 is TGTGCCAGCAGCTCGATTAGTATCTTGGTCGGCGAGCAGTACTTC.

The CDR3 coding sequence is TGTGCCAGCAGCAGACAGGGTTGGGAGCAGTACTTC. It specifies CASSRQGWEQYF. The chain links TRBV11-2 to TRBJ2-7, with TRBD1 matching 7 bases. The CDR3 covers 12 residues. The V and J ends lost 5 bases and 7 bases, in that order; junction bases with no gene match: 5. Germline lookup yields CDR1 SGHAT and CDR2 FQNNGV.

This clonotype was counted between two and nine times. The genes are TRBV6-5 and TRBJ2-2; TRBD1 is a possible D gene (5 bases). V lost 5 bases to trimming and J lost 5 bases, with 9 bases between them. CDR3 length equals 13 residues. CDR1 and CDR2 (germline): MNHEY, SVGAGI. The CDR3 reads CASSESGTGELFF. CDR3 DNA: TGTGCCAGCAGTGAATCAGGGACCGGGGAGCTGTTTTTT.

This clonotype was recorded many times. The genes are TRBV5-1 and TRBJ2-5; D not resolved. There are 13 residues in the CDR3. Germline loops: CDR1 SGHRS, CDR2 YFSETQ. V was clipped by 3 bases and J by 5 bases, with 11 bases between them. The CDR3 sequence is CASSSQGAETQYF. The CDR3 DNA is TGCGCCAGCAGCTCCCAAGGAGCGGAGACCCAGTACTTC.

This clonotype was observed many times. V and J are TRBV10-3 and TRBJ2-3; a weak D match, TRBD2 (6 bases). There are 14 residues in the CDR3. V was clipped by 7 bases and J by 7 bases, with 18 bases between them. The germline V gene encodes CDR1 ENHRY and CDR2 SYGVKD. CDR3 region: CAIKTSAVANTQYF. CDR3 in DNA: TGTGCCATCAAGACTAGTGCGGTCGCCAATACGCAGTATTTT.

Ten or more counts support this clonotype. The chain carries TRBV11-2 and TRBJ1-5; D not certain. Trimming pared 1 base from V and 3 bases from J, leaving 4 bases between. CDR1 SGHAT and CDR2 FQNNGV come from the germline V gene. CDR3 length equals 13 residues. Here the CDR3 DNA reads TGTGCCAGCAGCTTAGGCCTCAATCAGCCCCAGCATTTT. Protein sequence: CASSLGLNQPQHF.

V is TRBV4-1 and J is TRBJ2-3; 7 bases map to TRBD2. Germline V gene data show CDR1 as MGHRA and CDR2 as YSYEKL. The CDR3 spans 16 residues. Trimming at V came to 3 bases and at J to 0 bases, leaving 6 bases not matched to a gene. CDR3 bases: TGCGCCAGCAGCCATGAGCGGGGATCTAGCACAGATACGCAGTATTTT. Residues: CASSHERGSSTDTQYF.